This entry features one T cell receptor (beta chain) sequence. J gave up 6 bases and V 9 bases, and 11 bases lay outside the gene matches. Looked up from germline, CDR1 is MNHNS and CDR2 is SASEGT. The CDR3 contains 14 residues. The entry originates in a study of cytomegalovirus exposure and HLA in healthy donors. With 60 Vbeta and 13 Jbeta primers, the PCR was carried out. Sequenced by immunoSEQ multiplex PCR; TCRdb stores in-frame clones only, minus some. The sample includes about 150,000 clones, around 80% of them seen just once. Sequencing used PBMCs. J is TRBJ1-2 and V is TRBV6-1; 9 bases are shared with TRBD1. This receptor was taken from a woman aged 40 to 50 in good health and CMV-seronegative. The CDR3 protein is CASTLQGAMDGYTF. CDR3 nucleotides: TGTGCCAGTACCCTACAGGGGGCGATGGATGGCTACACCTTC.